One T cell receptor (beta chain) is described in this entry. The target of this receptor is not known. No base qualities exist here, and no much larger clone lies one base off it. This sample is part of a study of response to subunit inactivated influenza vaccine (dated by TCRdb to 2016 to 2019). Describing the broader study: The study used deep quantitative T cell receptor repertoire profiling to track responses to a trivalent subunit inactivated influenza vaccine. The study at large found these results: According to the authors, only a limited number of new T cells may be recruited by each seasonal influenza vaccination.

The library was built by means of RT-PCR. The sequencer listed for this sample is Illumina HiSeq 2500. TCRdb reprocessed the public reads (quality trimming at Q25 with fastp, clone calling with MiXCR) and kept in-frame beta chains. Rows with a matching CDR3 protein are joined into one entry that keeps the most common DNA and genes. The sample contains 590,000 or so distinct CDR3 sequences, around 13% of them found a single time. The leading ten clones occupy 7.6% of the sample. The sequences come from PBMCs from blood, collected around 15 days before vaccination. The receptor's source is a man aged 50 to 60 who received an inactivated influenza vaccine. Donor details come from another sample of the same person, matched by shared clones.

The CDR3 here reads CASSPEGQSNQPQHF. The nucleotides read TGTGCCAGCAGCCCGGAGGGGCAGAGCAATCAGCCCCAGCATTTT. This chain joins TRBV4-2 to TRBJ1-5; TRBD1 is a weak D gene call, 5 bases matching. Including the terminal cysteine and phenylalanine, the CDR3 comprises 15 residues. The only DNA kept is the CDR3, 45 bases in frame from the first base. V gives up 4 bases and J gives up 1 base, and the segment between their germline ends measures 11 bases. CDR1 and CDR2 were assigned from the germline V gene as LGHNA and YNFKEQ.